A single sample gave rise to the 14 T cell receptor beta chains below, sequenced in a study of response to subunit inactivated influenza vaccine. TCRdb itself ran the RT-PCR reads through MiXCR, one entry per CDR3 protein. The sample lists more than 700,000 distinct CDR3 sequences; 21% were seen once. The sample here was PBMCs from blood, taken roughly 5 days after vaccination. These receptors were obtained from a middle-aged man who received an inactivated influenza vaccine.

This clonotype was counted a few times. The gene calls are TRBV18 and TRBJ1-2; 8 positions agree with TRBD1. This CDR3 contains 13 residues. The germline CDR1 and CDR2 sequences are KGHSH and LQKENI. Trimming at V came to 3 bases and at J to 6 bases, leaving 3 bases not matched to a gene. The chain's CDR3 is CASSPDRDHGYTF. CDR3 coding DNA: TGTGCCAGCTCACCGGACAGGGACCATGGCTACACCTTC.

There are a few counts of this clonotype. V gene TRBV2 combines with J gene TRBJ2-7; TRBD2 agrees at 11 bases. J gave up 4 bases and V 4 bases, and 9 bases lay outside the gene matches. The CDR3 has 16 residues. Looked up from germline, CDR1 is SNHLY and CDR2 is FYNNEI. The CDR3 bases are TGTGCCAGCAGTGCAGAAAGGACTAGCGGGTTATACGAGCAGTACTTC. This gives the protein CASSAERTSGLYEQYF.

This clonotype appeared a few times. The chain joins TRBV10-3 to TRBJ1-1; the D is unclear. V was shortened by 10 bases and J by 1 base, with 13 bases between the two germline ends. CDR3 length: 13 amino acids. Looked up from germline, CDR1 is ENHRY and CDR2 is SYGVKD. CDR3 amino acids: CANQGNRNTEAFF. For the CDR3, the DNA is TGTGCCAACCAAGGGAACAGGAACACTGAAGCTTTCTTT.

The V call is TRBV4-1, the J call TRBJ2-3; D unclear. The CDR3 covers 13 residues. Per the germline V gene, CDR1 is MGHRA and CDR2 is YSYEKL. V was pared by 1 base and J by 12 bases, with 14 bases between. In nucleotides, the CDR3 is TGCGCCAGCAGCCAAGCCGGACCGGTTAGACAGTATTTT. This codes for CASSQAGPVRQYF.

This clonotype was observed a handful of times. CDR3 sequence: CASRSIGQLQETQYF. Written as DNA, the CDR3 is TGCGCCAGCAGGAGTATAGGCCAACTCCAAGAGACCCAGTACTTC. This sequence joins TRBV5-1 and TRBJ2-5; D unclear. V lost 5 bases to trimming and J lost 1 base, with 15 bases between them. CDR3 length: 15 amino acids. Per the germline V gene, CDR1 is SGHRS and CDR2 is YFSETQ.

The sample holds a few counts of this clonotype. The genes are TRBV6-5 and TRBJ1-2; maybe TRBD1 (5 bases). CDR1 is MNHEY and CDR2 is SVGAGI in the germline V gene. V gave up 2 bases and J gave up 8 bases, with 30 bases separating them. CDR3 length equals 19 residues. The CDR3 spells CASSYRYTGGGSAWSGYTF. As DNA, the CDR3 is TGTGCCAGCAGTTACCGGTACACGGGGGGAGGATCCGCGTGGTCAGGCTACACCTTC.

This clonotype showed up just a few times. The gene calls are TRBV6-1 and TRBJ2-2, with 12 bases lining up with TRBD2. This CDR3 comprises 16 residues. Germline CDR1 is MNHNS and CDR2 is SASEGT. V trimming: 6 bases; J trimming: 5 bases; junction bases outside the gene matches: 7. CDR3 DNA sequence: TGTGCCAGCAGGCGACTAGCGGGAGCACGGACCGGGGAGCTGTTTTTT. It encodes CASRRLAGARTGELFF.

The V gene is TRBV20-1, the J gene TRBJ1-5, with 8 bases aligning to TRBD1. V lost 0 bases, J lost 3 bases, and 10 bases stayed unmatched. The germline V gene encodes CDR1 DFQATT and CDR2 SNEGSKA (reference sequence). This CDR3 spans 17 amino acids. The CDR3 DNA follows: TGCAGTGCTAGAGATCTCGTCGGGACAGGTTTCAATCAGCCCCAGCATTTT. Amino acid sequence: CSARDLVGTGFNQPQHF.

Regarding this clonotype: The CDR3 ends on some other residue instead of the conserved phenylalanine or tryptophan, so this is likely a read error. This chain uses TRBV3-1 with TRBJ2-7; 7 bases line up with TRBD2. V shed 4 bases, J shed 3 bases, and the junction held 9 bases outside the gene matches. CDR1 LGHDT and CDR2 YNNKEL come from the germline V gene (reference sequence). CDR3 length equals 15 residues. CDR3 coding DNA: TGTGCCAGCAGCCCTGGACTCGGCGGGAGCTACGAGCAGTACTCC. This codes for CASSPGLGGSYEQYS.

This clonotype was counted a few times. The genes are TRBV30 and TRBJ2-1; D gene ambiguous. Per the germline V gene, CDR1 is GTSNPN and CDR2 is SVGIG (reference sequence). V lost 5 bases to trimming and J lost 2 bases, with 7 bases between them. There are 12 residues in the CDR3. The CDR3 nucleotides read TGTGCCTGGGGGTCGCCCTACAATGAGCAGTTCTTC. This gives the protein CAWGSPYNEQFF.

V usage is TRBV20-1 and J usage is TRBJ2-1; 8 nucleotides agree with TRBD2. The V and J ends lost 0 bases and 7 bases, in that order; junction bases with no gene match: 5. There are 14 residues in the CDR3. The germline gives CDR1 DFQATT, CDR2 SNEGSKA (reference sequence). CDR3 sequence: CSARDLAGLNEQFF. CDR3 nucleotides: TGCAGTGCTAGAGACCTAGCGGGCTTGAATGAGCAGTTCTTC.

The rearrangement uses TRBV11-2 and TRBJ2-5; D assignment may be TRBD1 or TRBD2 (6 bases each). The germline CDR1 and CDR2 sequences are SGHAT and FQNNGV. This CDR3 spans 17 amino acids. The V gene lost 5 bases and the J gene lost 4 bases, with 23 bases spanning the gap. As DNA, the CDR3 is TGTGCCAGCAGCCCGAATCGAGGGGGGAACAACATAGAGACCCAGTACTTC. This encodes CASSPNRGGNNIETQYF.

This rearrangement joins TRBV5-1 to TRBJ2-3, with TRBD1 matching over 9 bases. From germline, CDR1 is SGHRS and CDR2 YFSETQ. This CDR3 region has 16 residues. V lost 3 bases to trimming and J lost 6 bases; unmatched junction nucleotides: 11. CDR3 sequence (DNA): TGCGCCAGCAGCTCGGGCCCGGGACAGGGTTTCGATACGCAGTATTTT. Residues: CASSSGPGQGFDTQYF.

This clonotype occurred a few times. The rearrangement joins TRBV4-2 to TRBJ2-3; 11 bases match TRBD2. Trimming at V came to 0 bases and at J to 1 base, leaving 6 bases not matched to a gene. From germline, CDR1 is LGHNA and CDR2 YNFKEQ. This CDR3 contains 18 residues. The CDR3 protein is CASSQDLTSGARTDTQYF. CDR3 sequence (DNA): TGTGCCAGCAGCCAAGATTTGACTAGCGGGGCCCGCACAGATACGCAGTATTTT.